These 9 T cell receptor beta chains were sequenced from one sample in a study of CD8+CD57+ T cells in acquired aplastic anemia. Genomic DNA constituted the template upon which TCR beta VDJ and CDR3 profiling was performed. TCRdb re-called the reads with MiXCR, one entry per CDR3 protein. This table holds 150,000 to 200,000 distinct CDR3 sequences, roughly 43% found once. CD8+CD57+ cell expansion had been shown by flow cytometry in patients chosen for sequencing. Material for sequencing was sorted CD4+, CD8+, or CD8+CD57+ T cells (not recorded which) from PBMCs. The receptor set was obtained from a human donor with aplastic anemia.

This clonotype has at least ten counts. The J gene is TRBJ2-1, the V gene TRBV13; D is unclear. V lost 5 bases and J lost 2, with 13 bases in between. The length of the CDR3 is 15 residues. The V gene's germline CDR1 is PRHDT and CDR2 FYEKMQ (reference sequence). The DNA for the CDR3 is TGTGCCAGCAGCCGCGATAACCTGCCCTACAATGAGCAGTTCTTC. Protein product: CASSRDNLPYNEQFF. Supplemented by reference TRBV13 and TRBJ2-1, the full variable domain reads AAGVIQSPRHLIKEKRETATLKCYPIPRHDTVYWYQQGPGQDPQFLISFYEKMQSDKGSIPDRFSAQQFSDYHSELNMSSLELGDSALYFCASSRDNLPYNEQFFGPGTRLTVL.

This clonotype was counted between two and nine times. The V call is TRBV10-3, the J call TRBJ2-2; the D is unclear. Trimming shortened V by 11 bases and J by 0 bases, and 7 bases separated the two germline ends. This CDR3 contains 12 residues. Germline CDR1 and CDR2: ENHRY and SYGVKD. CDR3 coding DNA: TGTGCCGTACAATCGAACACCGGGGAGCTGTTTTTT. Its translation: CAVQSNTGELFF.

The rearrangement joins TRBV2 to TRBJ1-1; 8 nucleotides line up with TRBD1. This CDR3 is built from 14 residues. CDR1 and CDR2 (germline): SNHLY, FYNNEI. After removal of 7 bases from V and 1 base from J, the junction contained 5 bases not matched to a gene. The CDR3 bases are TGTGCCAGCACTCCCGGGACAGGGAACACTGAAGCTTTCTTT. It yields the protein CASTPGTGNTEAFF.

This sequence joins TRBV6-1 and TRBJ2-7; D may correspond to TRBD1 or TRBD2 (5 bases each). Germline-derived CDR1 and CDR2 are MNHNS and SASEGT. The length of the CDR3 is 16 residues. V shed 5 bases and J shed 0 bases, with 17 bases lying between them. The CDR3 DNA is TGTGCCAGCAGTACGTACGTCGGGACGTCCTCCTACGAGCAGTACTTC. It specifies CASSTYVGTSSYEQYF.

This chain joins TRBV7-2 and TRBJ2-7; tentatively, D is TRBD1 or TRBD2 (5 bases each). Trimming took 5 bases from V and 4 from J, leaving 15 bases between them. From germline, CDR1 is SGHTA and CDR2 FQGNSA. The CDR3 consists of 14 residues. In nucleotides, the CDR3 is TGTGCCAGCAGCCCTGGGACGACGCTTTACGAGCAGTACTTC. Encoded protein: CASSPGTTLYEQYF.

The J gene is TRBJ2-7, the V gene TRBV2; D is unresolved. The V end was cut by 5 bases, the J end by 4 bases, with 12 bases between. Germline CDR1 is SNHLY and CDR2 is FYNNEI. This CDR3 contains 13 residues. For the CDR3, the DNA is TGTGCCAGCAGTTACGGGCTCGAATACGAGCAGTACTTC. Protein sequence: CASSYGLEYEQYF.

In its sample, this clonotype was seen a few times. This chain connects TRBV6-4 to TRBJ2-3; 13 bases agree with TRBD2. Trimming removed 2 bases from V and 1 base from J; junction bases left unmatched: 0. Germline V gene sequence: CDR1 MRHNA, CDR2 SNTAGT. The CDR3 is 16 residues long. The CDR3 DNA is TGTGCCAGCAGTGACGGACTAGCGGGAGGCACAGATACGCAGTATTTT. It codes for CASSDGLAGGTDTQYF.

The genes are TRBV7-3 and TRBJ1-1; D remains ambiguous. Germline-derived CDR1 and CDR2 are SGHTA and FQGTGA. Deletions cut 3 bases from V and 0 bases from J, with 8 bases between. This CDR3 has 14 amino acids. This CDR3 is CASSLEPMNTEAFF. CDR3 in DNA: TGTGCCAGCAGCTTGGAGCCCATGAACACTGAAGCTTTCTTT.

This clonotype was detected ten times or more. As DNA, the CDR3 is TGCAGTGCTAGAAGGTTGGCAGGGGTTAACTATGGCTACACCTTC. Its translation is CSARRLAGVNYGYTF. The chain has TRBV20-1 and TRBJ1-2, with D perhaps matching TRBD1 (6 bases). CDR3 length: 15 residues. Germline values: CDR1 DFQATT, CDR2 SNEGSKA (reference sequence). V lost 2 bases and J 1 base, leaving 14 bases between the germline ends.